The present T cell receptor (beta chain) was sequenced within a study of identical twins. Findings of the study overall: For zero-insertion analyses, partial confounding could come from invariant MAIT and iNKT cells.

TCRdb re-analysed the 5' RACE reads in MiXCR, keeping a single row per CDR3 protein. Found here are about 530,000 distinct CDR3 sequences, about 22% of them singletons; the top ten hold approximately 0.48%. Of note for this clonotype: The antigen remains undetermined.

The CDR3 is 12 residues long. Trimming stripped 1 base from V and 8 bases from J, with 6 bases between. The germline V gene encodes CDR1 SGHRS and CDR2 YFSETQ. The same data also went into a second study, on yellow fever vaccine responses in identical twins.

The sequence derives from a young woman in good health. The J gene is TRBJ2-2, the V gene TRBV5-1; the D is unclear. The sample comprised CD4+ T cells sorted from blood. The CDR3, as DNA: TGCGCCAGCAGCTTGCCCGGGGGGGAGCTGTTTTTT. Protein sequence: CASSLPGGELFF.